This T cell receptor (beta chain) was obtained from a study of glioma-infiltrating T cells. V lost 3 bases and J lost 2; bases outside the gene matches: 7. This CDR3 contains 15 residues. Looked up from germline, CDR1 is DFQATT and CDR2 is SNEGSKA (reference sequence). The iRepertoire nested amplicon-rescue multiplex PCR amplified TCR alpha and beta CDR3s from RNA. Input was 100-400 ng of tissue mRNA or PBMC total RNA. TCRdb re-called the multiplex PCR reads through MiXCR, storing one row per CDR3 protein. The repertoire holds 170,000 or so distinct CDR3 sequences, with around 42% as singletons. The table lists this clonotype with many counts. The target antigen is unknown. Study-wide results and caveats: Above-expected tissue-blood divergence occurred in all gliomas, most in low-grade ones. Tissue and blood shared very few CDR3 sequences.

This sequence originates from a human donor with low-grade glioma or glioblastoma, undergoing nonglioma brain surgery, or in good health (not recorded which). This chain links TRBV20-1 with TRBJ2-7; 10 nucleotides align to TRBD2. Material: glioma tissue, nonneoplastic brain tissue, or PBMCs (not recorded which). The CDR3 here is CSARDTSGITYEQYF. CDR3 bases: TGCAGTGCTAGGGATACTAGCGGGATTACCTACGAGCAGTACTTC.